The 5 T cell receptor beta chains reported below all come from one sample, sequenced in a study of CD8 T cells in Susac syndrome. Reverse transcription of 0.5 to 1 ug RNA was performed with random hexamers. TCRdb re-analysed the immunoSEQ multiplex PCR reads in MiXCR, keeping a single row per CDR3 protein. The repertoire has about 240,000 distinct CDR3 sequences, about 96% of them found once; the top ten carry under 0.12%. Source material: CD4+ T cells from PBMCs. Receptors originate from a human donor with Susac syndrome.

This chain uses TRBV19 with TRBJ1-2; perhaps TRBD1 as D (5 bases). Trimming removed 6 bases from V and 2 bases from J, with 19 bases in between. CDR1 is LNHDA, CDR2 SQIVND, per germline (reference sequence). The CDR3 has 16 amino acids. For the CDR3, the DNA is TGTGCCAGTAGGCAGCGGGGCGGAGGACCAAACTATGGCTACACCTTC. Amino acids: CASRQRGGGPNYGYTF.

CDR3: CSATRPRAGSYEQYF. The CDR3 DNA reads TGCAGTGCTACCAGACCTAGGGCAGGGTCCTACGAGCAGTACTTC. The chain recombines TRBV20-1 with TRBJ2-7, with a possible D match to TRBD1 (5 bases). Per the germline V gene, CDR1 is DFQATT and CDR2 is SNEGSKA (reference sequence). CDR3 size: 15 residues. V was shortened by 4 bases and J by 1 base, with 17 bases between the two germline ends.

The chain carries TRBV20-1 and TRBJ1-5; 10 bases match TRBD1. The CDR3 consists of 14 residues. The V gene's germline CDR1 is DFQATT and CDR2 SNEGSKA (reference sequence). The junction had 8 bases not matched to a gene; V was cut back by 5 bases and J by 7 bases. CDR3 coding DNA: TGCAGTGCTCTTATCGGGACAGGGGAACAGCCCCAGCATTTT. It translates to CSALIGTGEQPQHF.

The chain carries TRBV29-1 and TRBJ2-3; D gene ambiguous. V lost 3 bases and J lost 4, with 11 bases in between. This CDR3 has 13 residues. The V gene's germline CDR1 is SQVTM and CDR2 ANQGSEA. The CDR3: CSVEYQQADTQYF. The CDR3 DNA reads TGCAGCGTTGAGTATCAGCAGGCAGATACGCAGTATTTT.

The rearrangement links TRBV4-1 to TRBJ2-7, with D perhaps given as TRBD1 or TRBD2 (5 bases each). The CDR3 spans 16 residues. With 0 bases removed from V and 7 bases from J, the gap between germline ends came to 19 bases. Germline values: CDR1 MGHRA, CDR2 YSYEKL. The CDR3 DNA is TGCGCCAGCAGCCAAGATGGGCCGGGTCGAGGGGAGGAGCAGTACTTC. It translates to CASSQDGPGRGEEQYF.